Presented here are 10 T cell receptor beta chains from one specimen sequenced in a study of T cell responses to AZD1222 COVID-19 vaccine. Data came from immunoSEQ multiplex PCR; TCRdb stores just in-frame clones and leaves some out. This sample carries about 150,000 clones, approximately 94% of them seen once, and the ten largest clones take about 9.1%. The material sequenced was peripheral blood, taken on day 0 of AZD1222 vaccination. The receptors were sampled from an adult in good health.

The V gene is TRBV6-1, the J gene TRBJ1-6, with D maybe TRBD1 (6 bases). The CDR3 is 15 residues long. V was pared by 2 bases and J by 7 bases, with 12 bases between. Germline V gives CDR1 MNHNS, CDR2 SASEGT. The CDR3 nucleotides read TGTGCCAGCAGTGAACGGGCAGGGGTAAATTCACCCCTCCACTTT. Its translation is CASSERAGVNSPLHF.

This chain uses TRBV4-1 with TRBJ1-1, with D perhaps matching TRBD1 (6 bases). The CDR3 is made up of 15 amino acids. V was pared by 0 bases and J by 4 bases, with 12 bases between. Germline V gene lookup returns CDR1 MGHRA and CDR2 YSYEKL. The CDR3 coding sequence is TGCGCCAGCAGCCAAGATAGGGGGGCGCCCACTGAAGCTTTCTTT. Protein: CASSQDRGAPTEAFF.

The chain recombines TRBV18 with TRBJ1-1, with 7 bases fitting TRBD1. There are 14 residues in the CDR3. J gave up 5 bases and V 8 bases, and 11 bases lay outside the gene matches. The germline V gene encodes CDR1 KGHSH and CDR2 LQKENI. CDR3 region: CASATQGIGTEAFF. The CDR3, as DNA: TGTGCCAGCGCTACACAGGGGATTGGAACTGAAGCTTTCTTT.

The V and J genes are TRBV29-1 and TRBJ2-2, with D uncertain. V lost 7 bases, J lost 4 bases, and 13 bases lay in between. The CDR3 spans 13 residues. Germline CDR1 is SQVTM and CDR2 is ANQGSEA. CDR3 in amino acids: CSGFWGITGELFF. The CDR3, as DNA: TGCAGCGGGTTTTGGGGAATCACCGGGGAGCTGTTTTTT.

The chain links TRBV3-1 (or the pseudogene TRBV3-2) to TRBJ1-1; D is undetermined. The V gene lost 1 base and the J gene lost 5 bases, with 5 bases spanning the gap. The length of the CDR3 is 12 residues. The V gene's germline CDR1 is LGHDT and CDR2 YNNKEL (reference sequence). CDR3 in DNA: TGTGCCAGCAGCCAAGGCGGGACTGAAGCTTTCTTT. Residues: CASSQGGTEAFF.

This chain joins TRBV18 and TRBJ2-5; D ambiguous. CDR1 KGHSH and CDR2 LQKENI come from the germline V gene. The CDR3 spans 12 residues. The V end was cut by 4 bases, the J end by 1 base, with 4 bases between. The CDR3: CASSRGQETQYF. In DNA, the CDR3 is TGTGCCAGCTCACGAGGCCAAGAGACCCAGTACTTC.

V gene TRBV5-6 combines with J gene TRBJ2-3, with 9 nucleotides matching TRBD1. Per germline, CDR1 SGHDT and CDR2 YYEEEE. V trimming: 4 bases; J trimming: 2 bases; junction bases outside the gene matches: 8. The CDR3 length is 16 residues. The CDR3 is CASSSKDRGFTDTQYF. The CDR3 region has the DNA TGTGCCAGCAGCAGCAAGGACAGGGGATTCACAGATACGCAGTATTTT.

V gene TRBV7-8 combines with J gene TRBJ1-1; D may be TRBD1 (6 bases). This CDR3 spans 14 amino acids. Germline CDR1 SGHVS, CDR2 FQNEAQ. The V end lost 1 base, the J end lost 6 bases, and 12 bases lay between the germline ends. The CDR3 loop reads CASSLVQGDAEAFF. In nucleotides, the CDR3 is TGTGCCAGCAGCTTAGTACAGGGTGACGCTGAAGCTTTCTTT. The whole variable domain, filled in from reference TRBV7-8 and TRBJ1-1, reads GAGVSQSPRYKVAKRGQDVALRCDPISGHVSLFWYQQALGQGPEFLTYFQNEAQLDKSGLPSDRFFAERPEGSVSTLKIQRTQQEDSAVYLCASSLVQGDAEAFFGQGTRLTVV.

The chain links TRBV7-9 to TRBJ1-3; D perhaps matches TRBD1 (5 bases). The length of the CDR3 is 14 residues. V lost 5 bases, J lost 4 bases, and 12 bases lay in between. CDR1 and CDR2 (germline): SEHNR, FQNEAQ (reference sequence). The CDR3 sequence is CASSAGTFGNTIYF. The CDR3 region has the DNA TGTGCCAGCAGCGCCGGGACCTTCGGAAACACCATATATTTT.

The J gene is TRBJ2-3, the V gene TRBV4-2; D possibly corresponds to TRBD2 (5 bases). CDR3 size: 14 residues. Trimming shortened V by 3 bases and J by 1 base, and 8 bases separated the two germline ends. Germline lookup yields CDR1 LGHNA and CDR2 YNFKEQ. The CDR3 DNA reads as TGTGCCAGCAGCCAGGACGGGGGCACAGATACGCAGTATTTT. It is translated as CASSQDGGTDTQYF.